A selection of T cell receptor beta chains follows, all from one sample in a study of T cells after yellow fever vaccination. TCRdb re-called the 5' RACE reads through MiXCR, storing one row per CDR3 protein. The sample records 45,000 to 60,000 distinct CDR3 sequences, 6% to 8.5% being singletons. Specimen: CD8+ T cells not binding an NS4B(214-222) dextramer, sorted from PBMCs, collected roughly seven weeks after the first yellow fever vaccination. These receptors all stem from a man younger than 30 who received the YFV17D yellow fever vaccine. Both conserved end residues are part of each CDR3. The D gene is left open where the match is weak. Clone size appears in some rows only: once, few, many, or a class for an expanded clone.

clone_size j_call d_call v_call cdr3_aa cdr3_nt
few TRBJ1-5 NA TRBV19 CASSWGDGQPQHF TGTGCCAGTAGTTGGGGAGATGGCCAGCCCCAGCATTTT
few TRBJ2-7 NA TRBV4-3 CASSQAPNREYEQYF TGCGCCAGCAGCCAAGCCCCGAACAGGGAGTACGAGCAGTACTTC
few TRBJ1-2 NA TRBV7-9 CASSPILPPLSGYTF TGTGCCAGCAGCCCGATTTTACCGCCTCTCTCTGGCTACACCTTC
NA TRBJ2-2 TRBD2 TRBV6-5 CASSYSTNSGGRDTGELFF TGTGCCAGCAGTTACTCGACGAATAGCGGGGGGCGGGACACCGGGGAGCTGTTTTTT
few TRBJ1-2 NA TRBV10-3 CAIRDGSANYGYTF TGTGCCATCAGGGATGGATCTGCTAACTATGGCTACACCTTC
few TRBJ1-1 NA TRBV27 CASSFGPYGSAFF TGTGCCAGCAGTTTCGGCCCGTACGGGTCGGCTTTCTTT
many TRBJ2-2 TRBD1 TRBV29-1 CSVGEPQGRTNTGELFF TGCAGCGTTGGGGAACCACAGGGGCGAACGAACACCGGGGAGCTGTTTTTT
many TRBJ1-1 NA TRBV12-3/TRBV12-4 CASSHSWDTEAFF TGTGCCAGCAGCCATTCCTGGGACACTGAAGCTTTCTTT
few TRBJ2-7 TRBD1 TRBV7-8 CASSPPGTGAYEQYF TGTGCCAGCAGCCCCCCCGGGACAGGGGCCTACGAGCAGTACTTC
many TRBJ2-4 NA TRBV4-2 CASSQEEKRRIAKNIQYF TGTGCCAGCAGCCAAGAAGAAAAGAGACGGATAGCCAAAAACATTCAGTACTTC
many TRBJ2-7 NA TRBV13 CASSLVGEVEQYF TGTGCCAGCAGCTTAGTAGGAGAAGTCGAGCAGTACTTC
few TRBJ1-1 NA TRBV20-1 CSANHGFTEAFF TGCAGTGCTAACCATGGATTTACTGAAGCTTTCTTT
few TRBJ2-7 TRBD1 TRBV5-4 CASSPSRGPYEQYF TGTGCCAGCAGCCCCTCCAGGGGGCCCTACGAGCAGTACTTC
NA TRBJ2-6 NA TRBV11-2 CASSWKPSGANVLTF TGTGCCAGCAGCTGGAAACCCTCTGGGGCCAACGTCCTGACTTTC
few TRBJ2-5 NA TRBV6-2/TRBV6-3 CASGTNQETQYF TGTGCCAGTGGGACGAACCAAGAGACCCAGTACTTC
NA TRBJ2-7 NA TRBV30 CAYKNSYEQYF TGTGCCTACAAAAACTCCTACGAGCAGTACTTC
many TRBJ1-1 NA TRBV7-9 CASSLVTEAFF TGTGCCAGCAGCTTGGTGACTGAAGCTTTCTTT
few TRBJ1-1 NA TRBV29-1 CSVDPQGATEAFF TGCAGCGTTGACCCACAGGGCGCCACTGAAGCTTTCTTT
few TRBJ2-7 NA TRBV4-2 CASSPLGGDYEQYF TGTGCCAGCAGCCCACTCGGCGGGGACTACGAGCAGTACTTC
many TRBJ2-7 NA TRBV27 CASSSKTGWTNEQYF TGTGCCAGCAGTTCCAAAACAGGGTGGACGAACGAGCAGTACTTC
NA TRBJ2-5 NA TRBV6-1 CASSNNLGGSQEETQYF TGTGCCAGCAGCAACAACCTAGGGGGATCGCAGGAAGAGACCCAGTACTTC
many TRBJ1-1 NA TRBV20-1 CSARESLPEAFF TGCAGTGCTAGAGAGAGTCTACCTGAAGCTTTCTTT
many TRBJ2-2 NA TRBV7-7 CASSPHLGAMFANTGELFF TGTGCTAGCAGCCCTCACCTAGGGGCCATGTTCGCGAACACCGGGGAGCTGTTTTTT
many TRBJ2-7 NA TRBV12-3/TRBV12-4 CASRIGLQAVGEQYF TGTGCCAGCAGGATAGGACTTCAAGCCGTTGGCGAGCAGTACTTC
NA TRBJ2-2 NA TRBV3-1 CASSHPTAPVINTGELFF TGTGCCAGCAGCCACCCCACGGCTCCGGTAATTAACACCGGGGAGCTGTTTTTT
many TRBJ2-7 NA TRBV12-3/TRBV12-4 CASSFTSPEDEQYF TGTGCCAGCAGTTTTACTAGCCCTGAGGACGAGCAGTACTTC
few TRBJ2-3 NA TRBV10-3 CAISDLGVRTDTQYF TGTGCCATCAGTGATCTCGGGGTTCGCACAGATACGCAGTATTTT
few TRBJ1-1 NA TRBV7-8 CASSPRDRRKNPEAFF TGTGCCAGCAGCCCCCGGGACCGAAGGAAGAATCCTGAAGCTTTCTTT
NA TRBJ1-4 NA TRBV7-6 CASSLGPGDNEKLFF TGTGCCAGCAGCTTAGGTCCGGGGGATAATGAAAAACTGTTTTTT
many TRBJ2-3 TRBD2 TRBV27 CASSPYRTSGGPSTDTQYF TGTGCCAGCAGTCCCTACAGGACTAGCGGGGGACCTAGCACAGATACGCAGTATTTT
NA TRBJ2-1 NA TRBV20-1 CSAMTGKRGNEQFF TGCAGTGCTATGACGGGGAAACGCGGCAATGAGCAGTTCTTC
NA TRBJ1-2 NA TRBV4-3 CTSSQGMKGYTF TGCACCAGCAGTCAGGGGATGAAAGGCTACACCTTC
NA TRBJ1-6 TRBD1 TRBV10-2 CASNWDRENSPLHF TGCGCCAGCAACTGGGACAGGGAAAATTCACCCCTCCACTTT
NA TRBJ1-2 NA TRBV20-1 CSAQPKGGWGYTF TGCAGTGCTCAACCTAAGGGGGGATGGGGCTACACCTTC
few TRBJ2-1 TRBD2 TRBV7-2 CASSFWGGNNEQFF TGTGCCAGCAGCTTCTGGGGGGGTAACAATGAGCAGTTCTTC
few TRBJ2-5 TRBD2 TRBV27 CASSALAGGPWETQYF TGTGCCAGCAGTGCTCTGGCGGGGGGGCCTTGGGAGACCCAGTACTTC
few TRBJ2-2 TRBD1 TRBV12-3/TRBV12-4 CASSLDRGTGELFF TGTGCCAGCAGCCTTGACAGGGGAACCGGGGAGCTGTTTTTT
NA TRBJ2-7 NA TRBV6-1 CASSVTGVEQYF TGTGCCAGCAGCGTGACAGGCGTCGAGCAGTACTTC
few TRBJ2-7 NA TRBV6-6 CASSKTQGSEQYF TGTGCCAGCAGTAAAACACAGGGTTCCGAGCAGTACTTC
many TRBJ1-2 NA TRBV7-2 CASSGTNYGYTF TGTGCCAGCAGCGGAACGAACTATGGCTACACCTTC
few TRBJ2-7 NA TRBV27 CASRRGPRSSYEQYF TGTGCCAGCAGACGAGGACCAAGGAGCTCCTACGAGCAGTACTTC
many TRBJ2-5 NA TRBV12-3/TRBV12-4 CASSLGGQGTETQYF TGTGCCAGCAGTTTAGGCGGCCAGGGGACGGAGACCCAGTACTTC
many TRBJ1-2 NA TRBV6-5 CASSYSPLGVYGYTF TGTGCCAGCAGTTACTCCCCGCTTGGGGTGTATGGCTACACCTTC
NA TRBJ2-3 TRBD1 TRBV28 CASNSPRDRVGSDTQYF TGTGCCAGCAACTCCCCACGGGACAGGGTGGGTTCAGATACGCAGTATTTT
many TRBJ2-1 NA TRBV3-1 CASSDKAGFLSNEQFF TGTGCCAGCAGTGATAAGGCGGGTTTTTTATCCAATGAGCAGTTCTTC
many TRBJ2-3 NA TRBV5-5 CASSLGTTDTQYF TGTGCCAGCAGCCTTGGGACGACAGATACGCAGTATTTT
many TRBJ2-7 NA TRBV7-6 CASSLSTAYEQYF TGTGCCAGCAGCTTAAGCACTGCCTACGAGCAGTACTTC
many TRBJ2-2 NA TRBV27 CASSLGGKLWAGELFF TGTGCCAGCAGTTTAGGGGGCAAATTATGGGCCGGGGAGCTGTTTTTT
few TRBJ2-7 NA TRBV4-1 CASSQDMSGRGYF TGCGCCAGCAGCCAAGACATGTCAGGCCGAGGGTACTTC
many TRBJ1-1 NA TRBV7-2 CASSLNSEAFF TGTGCCAGCAGCTTAAATTCTGAAGCTTTCTTT
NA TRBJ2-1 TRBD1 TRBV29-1 CSAPGQGFHEQFF TGCAGCGCCCCCGGACAGGGGTTCCATGAGCAGTTCTTC
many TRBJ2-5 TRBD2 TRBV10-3 CAIGEGRNQETQYF TGTGCCATCGGGGAGGGGCGAAATCAAGAGACCCAGTACTTC